Here is one T cell receptor beta chain with its context. Its antigen is unidentified. Primers for the PCR totalled 60 Vbeta and 13 Jbeta. The repertoire was sequenced with immunoSEQ multiplex PCR; TCRdb's copy has only in-frame clones and lacks some. The sample lists about 68,000 clones, approximately 75% occurring once. The data were taken from a study of cytomegalovirus exposure and HLA in healthy donors. Study in general: In terms of ancestry, the Caucasian-associated cluster contained roughly 80% of the 398 genotyped donors. Points from the study as a whole: Reportedly, HLA-A and HLA-B alleles of most subjects were accurately predicted from TCR beta. Sequencing probably produced one cluster of sequence variants that were highly shared. Most of the CMV-associated TCR beta chains (in a later analysis) appeared to be HLA-restricted.

The CDR3 length is 16 residues. V lost 1 base and J lost 1; bases outside the gene matches: 5. Germline CDR1 reads SGHTA; CDR2 reads FQGNSA. Sequenced input: PBMCs. The chain links TRBV7-2 to TRBJ2-5, with 8 bases lining up with TRBD2. The TCR was taken from a human donor in good health. The DNA for the CDR3 is TGTGCCAGCAGCTTAGGAGGGGCGGGGGGCCAAGAGACCCAGTACTTC. Translation: CASSLGGAGGQETQYF.